This is a list of T cell receptor beta chains from one sample in a study of regulatory T cells in long-lasting Graves disease. TCRdb re-derived calls from the multiplex PCR reads in MiXCR, one entry per CDR3 protein. Of some 220,000 distinct CDR3 sequences listed, less than 20% are singletons. The sample was also reused in another study, on T cells in Graves' hyperthyroidism and ophthalmopathy.

The source material was peripheral blood mononuclear cells (PBMCs), sampled at new diagnosis, from a patient treated with antithyroid drugs. The origin of the receptors is a woman in her 30s with Graves disease. CDR3s include the opening cysteine and the closing phenylalanine or tryptophan. The D gene is left open where the match is weak. Clone size is stated in some rows and not others, as once, few, many or a class when expanded.

len: 16; j_gene: TRBJ2-2; d_gene: TRBD1; v_gene: TRBV18; abundance: -; CDR3aa: CASSLQGASNTGELFF; CDR3nt: TGTGCCAGCTCATTACAGGGGGCTTCGAACACCGGGGAGCTGTTTTTT
len: 16; j_gene: TRBJ2-5; d_gene: TRBD2; v_gene: TRBV11-2; abundance: many; CDR3aa: CASSPGLAPRKETQYF; CDR3nt: TGTGCCAGCAGCCCCGGACTAGCGCCGAGGAAAGAGACCCAGTACTTC
len: 17; j_gene: TRBJ1-1; d_gene: TRBD1; v_gene: TRBV14; abundance: many; CDR3aa: CASSQEGTGKGAAEAFF; CDR3nt: TGTGCCAGCAGCCAGGAGGGGACAGGGAAGGGGGCTGCTGAAGCTTTCTTT
len: 13; j_gene: TRBJ2-5; d_gene: -; v_gene: TRBV20-1; abundance: -; CDR3aa: CSAYLNAQETQYF; CDR3nt: TGCAGTGCGTACCTAAACGCCCAAGAGACCCAGTACTTC
len: 14; j_gene: TRBJ2-3; d_gene: -; v_gene: TRBV7-2; abundance: many; CDR3aa: CAFWGGRSTDTQYF; CDR3nt: TGTGCCTTCTGGGGGGGGCGCAGCACAGATACGCAGTATTTT
len: 14; j_gene: TRBJ1-4; d_gene: -; v_gene: TRBV6-1; abundance: many; CDR3aa: CASSEVGLNEKLFF; CDR3nt: TGTGCCAGCAGCGAAGTGGGCTTGAATGAAAAACTGTTTTTT
len: 13; j_gene: TRBJ2-7; d_gene: -; v_gene: TRBV28; abundance: many; CDR3aa: CASSPSRVGKQYF; CDR3nt: TGTGCCAGCAGCCCCAGCAGGGTAGGCAAGCAGTACTTC
len: 13; j_gene: TRBJ1-2; d_gene: TRBD1; v_gene: TRBV6-1; abundance: many; CDR3aa: CASGGTGGDGYTF; CDR3nt: TGTGCCAGCGGAGGGACAGGGGGCGATGGCTACACCTTC
len: 16; j_gene: TRBJ2-3; d_gene: -; v_gene: TRBV10-2; abundance: many; CDR3aa: CASTDPRISSTDTQYF; CDR3nt: TGCGCCAGCACTGATCCCAGGATTTCTAGCACAGATACGCAGTATTTT
len: 14; j_gene: TRBJ1-5; d_gene: TRBD1; v_gene: TRBV7-9; abundance: many; CDR3aa: CASSLGGLNQPQHF; CDR3nt: TGTGCCAGCAGCCTAGGGGGCTTAAATCAGCCCCAGCATTTT